Listed below are T cell receptor beta chains from one sample, sequenced in a study of T cells in Graves' hyperthyroidism and ophthalmopathy. One entry per CDR3 protein results from TCRdb running MiXCR on the multiplex PCR reads. The sample shows a few hundred thousand distinct CDR3 sequences, 11% to 15% of them seen only once. The sequencing input was blood. The receptors derive from a woman in her 40s with Graves' hyperthyroidism. CDR3s include the opening cysteine and the closing phenylalanine or tryptophan. D genes are given only for firm matches. Rows may omit the clone size; those that give it use once, few, many or a size class.

>.|TRBV30|TRBJ1-2|many
TGTGCCTGGAGTGGAACCACAGGGTTGGGGGGCTACACCTTC
CAWSGTTGLGGYTF
>.|TRBV9|TRBJ2-5|.
TGTGCCAGCAGCGTATTTTCGAAGTGTGGGAGATCCCCAATTTACCAAGAGACCCAGTACTTC
CASSVFSKCGRSPIYQETQYF
>.|TRBV15|TRBJ1-3|many
TGTGCCACCAGCAGAGATAGCACAGCTGGAAACACCATATATTTT
CATSRDSTAGNTIYF
>TRBD1|TRBV2|TRBJ2-5|.
TGTGCCAGCCAACAGGGGGTAGGGGAGACCCAGTACTTC
CASQQGVGETQYF
>TRBD1|TRBV27|TRBJ1-6|few
TGTGCCAGCAGTTCACAGGGGGGTAGTTCACCCCTCCACTTT
CASSSQGGSSPLHF
>.|TRBV20-1|TRBJ2-7|many
TGCAGTGCTAGGGATCCGGCAGGGGCGGACGAGCAGTACTTC
CSARDPAGADEQYF
>TRBD2|TRBV12-3/TRBV12-4|TRBJ2-1|many
TGTGCCAGCAGTTTGTCCCGGGACTATCCCCTCTCCTACAATGAGCAGTTCTTC
CASSLSRDYPLSYNEQFF
>.|TRBV3-1|TRBJ1-3|many
TGTGCCAGCAGCCAGGACAATAGAGGAAACACCATATATTTT
CASSQDNRGNTIYF
>.|TRBV12-3/TRBV12-4|TRBJ1-5|few
TGTGCCAGCAGTTTAGAGGGGGGGGCAGTCAATCAGCCCCAGCATTTT
CASSLEGGAVNQPQHF
>TRBD2|TRBV6-2/TRBV6-3|TRBJ2-1|few
TGTGCCAGCCAAAACGGGGGCGGGAGGGCCCGGAATGAGCAGTTCTTC
CASQNGGGRARNEQFF
>.|TRBV28|TRBJ1-1|many
TGTGCCAGCACCATTTTCTATATGGGACGACCAAGACTGAACACTGAAGCTTTCTTT
CASTIFYMGRPRLNTEAFF
>.|TRBV14|TRBJ2-3|many
TGTGCCAGCAGCCAAGACACCGGGGGAGAATGGAGTACGCAGTATTTT
CASSQDTGGEWSTQYF
>TRBD2|TRBV5-1|TRBJ2-1|many
TGCGCCAGCAGCTTGGCCCGACTAGCGGGAGGGAATGAGCAGTTCTTC
CASSLARLAGGNEQFF
>TRBD2|TRBV2|TRBJ2-7|many
TGTGCCAGCAGACACACTAGCGGATTATTCTACGAGCAGTACTTC
CASRHTSGLFYEQYF
>.|TRBV5-1|TRBJ1-4|many
TGCGCCAGCAGCCCCGGGGGTGATGAAAAACTGTTTTTT
CASSPGGDEKLFF
>.|TRBV7-9|TRBJ1-3|.
TGTGCCAGCAGCCCGGGACGGTCCTCTGGAAACACCATATATTTT
CASSPGRSSGNTIYF